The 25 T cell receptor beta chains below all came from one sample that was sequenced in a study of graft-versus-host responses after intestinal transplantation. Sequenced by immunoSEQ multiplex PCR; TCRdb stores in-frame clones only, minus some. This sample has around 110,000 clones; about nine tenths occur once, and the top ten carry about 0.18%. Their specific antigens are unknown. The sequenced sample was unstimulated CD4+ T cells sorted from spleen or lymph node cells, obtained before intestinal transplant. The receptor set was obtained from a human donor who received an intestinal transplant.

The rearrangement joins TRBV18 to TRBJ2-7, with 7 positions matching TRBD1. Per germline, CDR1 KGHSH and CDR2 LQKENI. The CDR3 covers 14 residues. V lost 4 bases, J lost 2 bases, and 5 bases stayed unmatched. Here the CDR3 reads CASSRLTGPYEQYF. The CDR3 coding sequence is TGTGCCAGCTCACGACTGACAGGGCCCTACGAGCAGTACTTC.

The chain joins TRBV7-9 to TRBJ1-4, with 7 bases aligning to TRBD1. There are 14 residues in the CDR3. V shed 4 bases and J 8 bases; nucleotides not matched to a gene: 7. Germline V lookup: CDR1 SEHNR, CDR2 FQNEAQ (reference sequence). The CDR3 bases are TGTGCCAGCAGCTCCCGACAGGGTGGCGAAAAACTGTTTTTT. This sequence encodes CASSSRQGGEKLFF.

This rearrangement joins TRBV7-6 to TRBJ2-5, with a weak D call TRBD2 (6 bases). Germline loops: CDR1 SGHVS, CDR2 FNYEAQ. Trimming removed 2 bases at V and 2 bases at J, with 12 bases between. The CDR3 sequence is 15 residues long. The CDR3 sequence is CASSLRPAGQETQYF. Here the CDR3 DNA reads TGTGCCAGCAGCTTAAGGCCCGCGGGACAAGAGACCCAGTACTTC.

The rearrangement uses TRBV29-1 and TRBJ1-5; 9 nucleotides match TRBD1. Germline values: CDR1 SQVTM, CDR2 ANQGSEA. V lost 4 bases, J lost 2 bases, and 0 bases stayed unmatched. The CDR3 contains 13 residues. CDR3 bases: TGCAGCGTTGGGACAGGGGGCAATCAGCCCCAGCATTTT. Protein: CSVGTGGNQPQHF.

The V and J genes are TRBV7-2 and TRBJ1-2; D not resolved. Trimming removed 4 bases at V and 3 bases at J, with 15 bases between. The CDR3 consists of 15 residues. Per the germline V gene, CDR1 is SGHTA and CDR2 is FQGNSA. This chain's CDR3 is CASSSVATSYYGYTF. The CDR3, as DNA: TGTGCCAGCAGCTCCGTCGCGACATCATACTATGGCTACACCTTC.

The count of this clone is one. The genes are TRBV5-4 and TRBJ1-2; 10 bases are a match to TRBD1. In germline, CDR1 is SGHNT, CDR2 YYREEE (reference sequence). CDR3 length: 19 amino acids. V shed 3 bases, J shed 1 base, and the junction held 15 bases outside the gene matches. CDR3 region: CASSSPRQGAYPVNYGYTF. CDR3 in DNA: TGTGCCAGCAGCTCACCCAGACAGGGGGCGTACCCTGTTAACTATGGCTACACCTTC.

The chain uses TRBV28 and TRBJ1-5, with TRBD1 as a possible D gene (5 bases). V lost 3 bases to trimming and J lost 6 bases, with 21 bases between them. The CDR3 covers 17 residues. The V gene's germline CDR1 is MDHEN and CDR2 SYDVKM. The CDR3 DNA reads TGTGCCAGCAGTTTTACCGGACAAGTGCAGGGCAGTCAGCCCCAGCATTTT. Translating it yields CASSFTGQVQGSQPQHF.

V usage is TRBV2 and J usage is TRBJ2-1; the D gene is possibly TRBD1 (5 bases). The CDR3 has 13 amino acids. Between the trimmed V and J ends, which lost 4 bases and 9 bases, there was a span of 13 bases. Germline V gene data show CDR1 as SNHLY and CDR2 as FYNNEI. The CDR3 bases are TGTGCCAGCAGTGTTCAGGGTTACTTTGAGCAGTTCTTC. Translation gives CASSVQGYFEQFF.

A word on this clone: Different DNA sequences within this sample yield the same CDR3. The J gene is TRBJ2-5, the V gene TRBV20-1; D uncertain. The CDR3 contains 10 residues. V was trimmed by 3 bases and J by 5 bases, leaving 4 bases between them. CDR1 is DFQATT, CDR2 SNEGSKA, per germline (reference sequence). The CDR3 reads CSASLETQYF. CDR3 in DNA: TGCAGTGCTAGTCTGGAGACCCAGTACTTC.

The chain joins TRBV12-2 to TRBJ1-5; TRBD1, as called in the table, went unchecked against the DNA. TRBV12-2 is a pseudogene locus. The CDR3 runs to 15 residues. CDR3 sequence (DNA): TGTGCAAGTCGCCCACAGGGTGGGAGCAATCAGCCCCAGCATTTT. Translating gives CASRPQGGSNQPQHF.

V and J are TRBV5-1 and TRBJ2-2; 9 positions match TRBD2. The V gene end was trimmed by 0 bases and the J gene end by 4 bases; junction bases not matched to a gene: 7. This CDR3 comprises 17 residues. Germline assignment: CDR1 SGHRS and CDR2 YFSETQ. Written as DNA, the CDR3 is TGCGCCAGCAGCTTGGAATGGCTAGCGGGGACCACCGGGGAGCTGTTTTTT. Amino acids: CASSLEWLAGTTGELFF.

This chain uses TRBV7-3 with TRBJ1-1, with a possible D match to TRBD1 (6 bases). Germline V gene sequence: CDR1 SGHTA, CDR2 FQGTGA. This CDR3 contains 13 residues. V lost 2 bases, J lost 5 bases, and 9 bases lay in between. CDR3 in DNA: TGTGCCAGCAGCTTACAGAGGGGGACTGAAGCTTTCTTT. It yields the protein CASSLQRGTEAFF.

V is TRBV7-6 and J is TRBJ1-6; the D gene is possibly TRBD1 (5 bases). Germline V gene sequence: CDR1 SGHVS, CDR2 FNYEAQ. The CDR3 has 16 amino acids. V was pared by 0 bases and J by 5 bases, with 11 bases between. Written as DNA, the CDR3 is TGTGCCAGCAGCTTAGCGGGGGGGATGGATAATTCACCCCTCCACTTT. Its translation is CASSLAGGMDNSPLHF.

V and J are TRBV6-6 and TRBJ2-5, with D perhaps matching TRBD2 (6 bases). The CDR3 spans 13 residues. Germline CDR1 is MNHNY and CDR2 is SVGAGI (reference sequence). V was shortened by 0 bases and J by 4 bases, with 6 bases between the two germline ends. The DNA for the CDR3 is TGTGCCAGCAGTTACTCGGGACTAGAGACCCAGTACTTC. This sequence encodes CASSYSGLETQYF.

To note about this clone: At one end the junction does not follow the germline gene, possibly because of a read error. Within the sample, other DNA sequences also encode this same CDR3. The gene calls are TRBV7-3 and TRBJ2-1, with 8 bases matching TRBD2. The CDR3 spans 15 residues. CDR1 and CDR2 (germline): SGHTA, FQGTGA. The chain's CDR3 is CASSLNGLAGNEQFF. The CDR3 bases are TGCGCCAGCAGCTTAAATGGTCTAGCGGGCAATGAGCAGTTCTTC.

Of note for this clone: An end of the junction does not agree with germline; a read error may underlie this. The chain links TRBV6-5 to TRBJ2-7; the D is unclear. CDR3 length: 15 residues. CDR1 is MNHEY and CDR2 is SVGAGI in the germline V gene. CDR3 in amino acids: CASSYSEQQNYEQYF. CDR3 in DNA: TGTGCCAGCAGCTACTCGGAACAGCAAAACTACGAGCAGTACTTC.

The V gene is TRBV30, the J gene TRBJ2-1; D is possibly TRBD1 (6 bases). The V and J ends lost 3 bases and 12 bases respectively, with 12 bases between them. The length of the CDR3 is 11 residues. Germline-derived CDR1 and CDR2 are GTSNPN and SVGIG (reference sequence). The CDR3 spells CAWSQGPGQFF. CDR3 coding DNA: TGTGCCTGGAGCCAGGGGCCCGGGCAGTTCTTC.

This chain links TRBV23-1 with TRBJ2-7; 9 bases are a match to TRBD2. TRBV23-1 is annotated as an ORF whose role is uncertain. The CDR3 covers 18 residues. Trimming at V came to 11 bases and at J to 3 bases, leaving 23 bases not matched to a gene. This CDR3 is CAVCEASGIRRFSYEQYF. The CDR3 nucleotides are TGCGCCGTTTGCGAAGCTAGCGGGATAAGGCGCTTTAGCTACGAGCAGTACTTC.

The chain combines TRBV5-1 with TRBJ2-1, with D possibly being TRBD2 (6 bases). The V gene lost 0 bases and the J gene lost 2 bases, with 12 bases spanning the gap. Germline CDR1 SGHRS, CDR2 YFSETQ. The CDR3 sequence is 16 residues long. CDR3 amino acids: CASSLDGSGAYNEQFF. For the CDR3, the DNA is TGCGCCAGCAGCTTGGACGGTAGCGGAGCCTACAATGAGCAGTTCTTC.

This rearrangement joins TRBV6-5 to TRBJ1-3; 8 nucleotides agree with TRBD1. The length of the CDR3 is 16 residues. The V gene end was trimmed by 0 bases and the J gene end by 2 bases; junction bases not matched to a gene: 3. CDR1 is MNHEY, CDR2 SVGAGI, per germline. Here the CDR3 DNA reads TGTGCCAGCAGTTACTCAGGACAGGGAACTGGAAACACCATATATTTT. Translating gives CASSYSGQGTGNTIYF.

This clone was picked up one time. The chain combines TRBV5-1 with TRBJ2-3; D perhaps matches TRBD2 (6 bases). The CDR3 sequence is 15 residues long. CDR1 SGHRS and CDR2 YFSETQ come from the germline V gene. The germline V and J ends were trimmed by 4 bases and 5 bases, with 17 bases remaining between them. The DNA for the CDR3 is TGCGCCAGCAGCGGGTCGGGGCAGGGAGGAGATACGCAGTATTTT. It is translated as CASSGSGQGGDTQYF.

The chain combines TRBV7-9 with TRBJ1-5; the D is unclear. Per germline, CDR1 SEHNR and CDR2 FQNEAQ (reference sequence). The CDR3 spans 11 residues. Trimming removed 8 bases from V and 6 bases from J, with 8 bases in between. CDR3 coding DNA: TGTGCCAGCCCAACGGGTCAGCCCCAGCATTTT. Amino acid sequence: CASPTGQPQHF.

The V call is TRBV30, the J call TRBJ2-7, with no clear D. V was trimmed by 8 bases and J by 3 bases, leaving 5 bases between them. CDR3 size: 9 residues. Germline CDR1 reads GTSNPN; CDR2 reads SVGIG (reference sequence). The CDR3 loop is CAPFYEQYF. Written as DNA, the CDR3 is TGTGCCCCGTTCTACGAGCAGTACTTC.

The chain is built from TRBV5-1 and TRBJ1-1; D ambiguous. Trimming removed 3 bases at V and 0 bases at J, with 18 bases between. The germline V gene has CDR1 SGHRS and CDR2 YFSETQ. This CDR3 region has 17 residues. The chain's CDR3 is CASSSQGNGGVNTEAFF. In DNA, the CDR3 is TGCGCCAGCAGCTCCCAAGGTAACGGAGGAGTGAACACTGAAGCTTTCTTT.

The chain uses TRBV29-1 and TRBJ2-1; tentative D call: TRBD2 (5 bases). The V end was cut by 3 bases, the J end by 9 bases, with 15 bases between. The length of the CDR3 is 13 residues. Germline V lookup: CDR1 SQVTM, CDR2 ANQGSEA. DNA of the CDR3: TGCAGCGTTGAGAGGGTTAGGGATCTTGAGCAGTTCTTC. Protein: CSVERVRDLEQFF.